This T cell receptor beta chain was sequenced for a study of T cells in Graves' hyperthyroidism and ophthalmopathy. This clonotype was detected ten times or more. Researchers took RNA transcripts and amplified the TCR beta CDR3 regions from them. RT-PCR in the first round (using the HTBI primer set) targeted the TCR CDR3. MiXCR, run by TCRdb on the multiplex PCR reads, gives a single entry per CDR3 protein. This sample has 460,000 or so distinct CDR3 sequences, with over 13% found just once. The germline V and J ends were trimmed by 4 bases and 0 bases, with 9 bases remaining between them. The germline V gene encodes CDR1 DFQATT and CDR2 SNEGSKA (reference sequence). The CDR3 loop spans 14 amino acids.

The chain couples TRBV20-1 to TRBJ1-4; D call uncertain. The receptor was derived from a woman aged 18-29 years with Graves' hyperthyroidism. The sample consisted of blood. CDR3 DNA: TGCAGTGCTACGGGCCGTCCAACTAATGAAAAACTGTTTTTT. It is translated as CSATGRPTNEKLFF.